This T cell receptor beta chain was sequenced for a study of regulatory T cells in long-lasting Graves disease. Concerning this clonotype: A much larger clonotype is one base distant, so this may be a read error.

Time point here: newly diagnosed GD, antithyroid drugs for less than 3 months. PBMC RNA served as the TCR library source. Assembly of TCR beta libraries relied on iRepertoire HTBI primers together with Arm-PCR of CDR3 regions. TCRdb re-called the multiplex PCR reads with MiXCR, one entry per CDR3 protein. The table records 300,000 to 450,000 distinct CDR3 sequences, roughly a sixth of them present only once. V was cut by 7 bases and J by 3 bases, with 27 bases left in between. Germline CDR1 MNHEY, CDR2 SVGEGT. CDR3 size: 18 residues. The chain has TRBV6-2 or TRBV6-3 and TRBJ1-2, with D uncertain. The receptor was derived from a female donor with Graves disease. The sequencing used peripheral blood mononuclear cells (PBMCs), collected at new diagnosis, from a patient treated with antithyroid drugs. CDR3 bases: TGTGCCAGCAAAGAGACTTCAGCGAGGCTCTACCCGGACTATGGCTACACCTTC. This encodes CASKETSARLYPDYGYTF.